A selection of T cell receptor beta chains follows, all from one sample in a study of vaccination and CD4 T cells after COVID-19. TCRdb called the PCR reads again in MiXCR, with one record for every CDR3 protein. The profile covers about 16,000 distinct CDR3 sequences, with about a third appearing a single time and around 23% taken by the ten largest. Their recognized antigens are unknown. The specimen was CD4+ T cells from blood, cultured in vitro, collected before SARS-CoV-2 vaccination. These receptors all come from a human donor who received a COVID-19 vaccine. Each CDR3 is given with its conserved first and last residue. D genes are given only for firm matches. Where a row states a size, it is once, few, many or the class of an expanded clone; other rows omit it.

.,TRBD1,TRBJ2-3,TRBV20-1,TGCAGTGCTAGAGGAGGGGGCCCAGTCACAGATACGCAGTATTTT,CSARGGGPVTDTQYF
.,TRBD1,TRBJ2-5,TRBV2,TGTGCCAGCAGCACAGGGGGTACAGAGACCCAGTACTTC,CASSTGGTETQYF
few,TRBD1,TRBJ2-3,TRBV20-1,TGCAGTGCCACTCATCCTCGGGACAGGAGCACAGATACGCAGTATTTT,CSATHPRDRSTDTQYF
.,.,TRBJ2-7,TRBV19,TGTGCCAGTAGTATTGTTGGGGGCGAGCAGTACTTC,CASSIVGGEQYF
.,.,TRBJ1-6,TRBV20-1,TGCAGTGCTCTCGGGACTCAGGCTTATAATTCACCCCTCCACTTT,CSALGTQAYNSPLHF
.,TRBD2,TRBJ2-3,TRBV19,TGTGCCAGTAGTAAGGGACTAGCGGCCCTTAGCACAGATACGCAGTATTTT,CASSKGLAALSTDTQYF
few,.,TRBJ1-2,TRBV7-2,TGTGCCAGCAGTTTCCGGGTCGTAAACTATGGCTACACCTTC,CASSFRVVNYGYTF
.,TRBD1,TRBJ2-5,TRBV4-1,TGCGCCAGCAGCCAAGGGCTCCGGACAGGGATGAAGACCCAGTACTTC,CASSQGLRTGMKTQYF
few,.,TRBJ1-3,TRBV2,TGTGCCAGCAGGGGAATGGGGATCTCCGGAAACACCATATATTTT,CASRGMGISGNTIYF
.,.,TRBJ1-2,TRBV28,TGTGCCAGCAGATCTTGGGCGGGCGCGACCGGCTACACCTTC,CASRSWAGATGYTF
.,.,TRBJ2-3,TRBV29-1,TGCAGCGTTGGTATCCGGGCAACAGATACGCAGTATTTT,CSVGIRATDTQYF
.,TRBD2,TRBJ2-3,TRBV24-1,TGTGCCACCAGTGATCCGGGGCTAGCGGGGGGGTATGCAGATACGCAGTATTTT,CATSDPGLAGGYADTQYF
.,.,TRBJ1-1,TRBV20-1,TGCAGTGGACTGAGCCTATACTTGAACACTGAAGCTTTCTTT,CSGLSLYLNTEAFF
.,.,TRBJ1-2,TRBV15,TGTGCCACCAGCAGAGACAGGGTTTCAGGCTACACCTTC,CATSRDRVSGYTF
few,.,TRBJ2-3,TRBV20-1,TGCAGTGCTAGAGTTACGGGGCCTACAGATACGCAGTATTTT,CSARVTGPTDTQYF
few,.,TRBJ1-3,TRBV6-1,TGTGCCAGCAGTCGATCCGGGACGGAGCGTTGGACCGGAAACACCATATATTTT,CASSRSGTERWTGNTIYF
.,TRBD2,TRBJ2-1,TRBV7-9,TGTGCCAGCAGCCCCACCCAATGGACAGACAGTAGCGGGGGGGCCTACAATGAGCAGTTCTTC,CASSPTQWTDSSGGAYNEQFF
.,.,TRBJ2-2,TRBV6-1,TGTGCCAGCATCCCCCTCAGGGGGGCCGGGGAGCTGTTTTTT,CASIPLRGAGELFF
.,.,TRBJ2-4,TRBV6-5,TGTGCCAGCAGTTACTCGGGGTATAACATTCAGTACTTC,CASSYSGYNIQYF
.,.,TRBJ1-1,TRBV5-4,TGTGCCAGCAGCTTGTTGGGGCGGGGCACTGAAGCTTTCTTT,CASSLLGRGTEAFF
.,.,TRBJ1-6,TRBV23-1,TGCGCCAGCGGGCGCAGGCAGATCAGCTCCTATAATTCACCCCTCCACTTT,CASGRRQISSYNSPLHF
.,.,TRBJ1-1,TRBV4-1,TGCGCCAGCAGCCAGCCACAGGGTGGGGAAGCTTTCTTT,CASSQPQGGEAFF
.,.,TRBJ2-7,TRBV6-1,TGTGCCAGCAGCTTTCTGGGGTACGAGCAGTACTTC,CASSFLGYEQYF
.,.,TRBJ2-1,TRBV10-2,TGCGCCAGCAGCCCTACGCGGCGTATTAATGAGCAGTTCTTC,CASSPTRRINEQFF
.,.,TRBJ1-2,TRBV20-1,TGCAGTGCACCCGACCCCACCAACTATGGCTACACCTTC,CSAPDPTNYGYTF
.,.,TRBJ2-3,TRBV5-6,TGTGCCAGCAGCTTGCGGTTGGGCAGCACAGATACGCAGTATTTT,CASSLRLGSTDTQYF
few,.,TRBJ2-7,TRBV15,TGTGCCAGCAGTCGCCGGGACCCTCCCTACGAGCAGTACTTC,CASSRRDPPYEQYF
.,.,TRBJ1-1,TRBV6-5,TGTGCCAGCAGTTACCGACCTGACAGGTTAGGAATGAACACTGAAGCTTTCTTT,CASSYRPDRLGMNTEAFF
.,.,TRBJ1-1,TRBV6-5,TGTGCCAGCAGTTACTCTAGGGGGGACCGGGTATACTTT,CASSYSRGDRVYF
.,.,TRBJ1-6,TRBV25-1,TGTGCCAGCAGTGCGGTCTCCTATAATTCACCCCTCCACTTT,CASSAVSYNSPLHF
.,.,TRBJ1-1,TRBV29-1,TGCAGCGCCAGTTGGGGCACGAACACTGAAGCTTTCTTT,CSASWGTNTEAFF
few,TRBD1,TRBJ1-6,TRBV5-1,TGCGCCAGCAGCTTGGGCCTTTCCGGGACAGGGCATTCACCCCTCCACTTT,CASSLGLSGTGHSPLHF
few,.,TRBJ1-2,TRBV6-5,TGTGCCAGCAGTTACTCGGGGAACTATGGCTACACCTTC,CASSYSGNYGYTF
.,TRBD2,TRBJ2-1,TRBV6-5,TGTGCCAGCAGTTTTATGACTAGCGGGGGGGGCGGCTCCTACAATGAGCAGTTCTTC,CASSFMTSGGGGSYNEQFF
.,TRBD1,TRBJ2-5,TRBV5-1,TGCGCCAGCAGCCACGGATGGACAGGGCAAGAGACCCAGTACTTC,CASSHGWTGQETQYF
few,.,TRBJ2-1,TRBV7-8,TGTGCCAGCAGCTTACGAACTGGATACAATGAGCAGTTCTTC,CASSLRTGYNEQFF
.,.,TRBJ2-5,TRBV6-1,TGTGCCAGCACCTACGGAGGGGATGAGACCCAGTACTTC,CASTYGGDETQYF
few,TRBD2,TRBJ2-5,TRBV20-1,TGCAGTGCTAGAGTTCTTGCCGGGACTAGTGGCGAGACCCAGTACTTC,CSARVLAGTSGETQYF
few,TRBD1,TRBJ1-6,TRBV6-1,TGTGCCAGCAGTGAGGTAGACAGGGACTCACCCCTCCACTTT,CASSEVDRDSPLHF
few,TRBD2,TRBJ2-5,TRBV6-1,TGTGCCAGCCTACTAGCGGGGACGGAGACCCAGTACTTC,CASLLAGTETQYF
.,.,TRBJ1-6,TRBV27,TGTGCCAGCAGTTTACAGGGGATTGGGAGCTCCTATAATTCACCCCTCCACTTT,CASSLQGIGSSYNSPLHF
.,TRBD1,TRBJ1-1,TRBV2,TGTGCCAGCAGTGAGGCCAGGGGGGAGGGCACTGAAGCTTTCTTT,CASSEARGEGTEAFF
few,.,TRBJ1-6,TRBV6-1,TGTGCCAGCAGTGAATTTGGGGTAAATAATTCACCCCTCCACTTT,CASSEFGVNNSPLHF
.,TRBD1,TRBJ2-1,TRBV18,TGTGCCAGCTCACCAGGGACAGGGTTCCTCAATGAGCAGTTCTTC,CASSPGTGFLNEQFF
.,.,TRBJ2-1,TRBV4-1,TGCGCCAGCAGCCCGGTCGGCCCCGCTTACAATGAGCAGTTCTTC,CASSPVGPAYNEQFF